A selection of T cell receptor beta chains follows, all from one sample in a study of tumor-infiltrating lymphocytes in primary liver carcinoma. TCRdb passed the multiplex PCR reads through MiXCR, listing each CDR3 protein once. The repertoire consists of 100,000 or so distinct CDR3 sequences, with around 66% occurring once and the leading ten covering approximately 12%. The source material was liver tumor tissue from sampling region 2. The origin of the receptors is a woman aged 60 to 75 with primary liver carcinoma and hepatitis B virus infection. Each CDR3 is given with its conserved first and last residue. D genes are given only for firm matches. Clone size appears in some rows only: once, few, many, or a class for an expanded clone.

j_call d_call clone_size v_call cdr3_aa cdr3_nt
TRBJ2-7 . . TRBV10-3 CAISEVSGGRNEQYF TGTGCCATCAGTGAAGTTTCTGGGGGCCGCAACGAGCAGTACTTC
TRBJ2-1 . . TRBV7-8 CASSPRPGSYNEQFF TGTGCCAGTAGCCCCCGGCCGGGCTCCTACAATGAGCAGTTCTTC
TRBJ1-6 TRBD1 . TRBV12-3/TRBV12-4 CASSRRQGGDSPLHF TGTGCCAGCAGTCGTCGACAGGGGGGAGATTCACCCCTACACTTT
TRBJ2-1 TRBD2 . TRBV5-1 CVSTPAGTSGINEQFF TGCGTCAGCACGCCCGCGGGGACTAGCGGAATTAATGAGCAGTTCTTC
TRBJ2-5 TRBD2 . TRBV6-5 CASSLARAREAQYF TGTGCCAGCAGTTTGGCCAGGGCCCGGGAGGCCCAGTACTTC
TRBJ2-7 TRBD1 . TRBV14 CASSPGTGGYEYYF TGTGCCAGCAGCCCGGGGACAGGGGGCTACGAGTATTACTTC
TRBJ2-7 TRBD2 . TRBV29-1 CSVEDSGRLLYEQYF TGCAGCGTTGAGGACAGCGGGAGGCTGCTCTACGAGCAGTACTTC
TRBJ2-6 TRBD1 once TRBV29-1 CSAGTGGVTGANVLAF TGCAGCGCTGGGACAGGGGGTGTTACTGGGGCCAACGTCCTGGCTTTC
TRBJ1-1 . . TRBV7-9 CASILGSWGSGGTEAFF TGTGCCAGCATCTTAGGGAGTTGGGGATCTGGGGGCACTGAAGCTTTCTTT
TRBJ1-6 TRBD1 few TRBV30 CAWRRGTGGSPLHF TGTGCCTGGAGGAGAGGGACAGGGGGATCACCCCTCCACTTT
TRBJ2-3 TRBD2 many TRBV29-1 CSVQRLAGEDTQYF TGCAGCGTCCAACGGCTAGCGGGAGAAGATACGCAGTATTTT
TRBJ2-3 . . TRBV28 CASSKMGSTDTQYF TGTGCCAGTAGCAAAATGGGAAGCACAGATACACAGTATTTT
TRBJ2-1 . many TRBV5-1 CASSRHNEQFF TGCGCCAGCAGCCGACACAATGAGCAGTTCTTC
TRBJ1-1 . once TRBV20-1 CSARVDMNTEAFF TGCAGTGCTAGGGTGGACATGAACACTGAAGCTTTCTTT
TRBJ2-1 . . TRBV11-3 CASGLGTNGKLKQFF TGTGCCAGCGGCTTAGGAACTAACGGGAAGCTTAAGCAGTTCTTC
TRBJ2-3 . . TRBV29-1 CSVGITSTDTQYF TGCAGTGTCGGAATCACGAGCACAGATACGCAGTATTTT
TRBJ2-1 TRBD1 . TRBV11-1 CASRTDRRDEQFF TGTGCCAGCAGGACGGACAGGCGAGATGAGCAGTTCTTC
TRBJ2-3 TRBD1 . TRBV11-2 CTRSLAGQAITDTQYF TGTACCCGCAGCTTAGCCGGACAGGCGATCACTGATACGCAGTATTTT
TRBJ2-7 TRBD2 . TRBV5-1 CASSGLGAGGAYEQYF TGCGCCAGCAGCGGTCTGGGAGCGGGAGGAGCCTACGAGCAGTACTTC
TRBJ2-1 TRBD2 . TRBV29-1 CGVQPASGTSRRSAQFF TGCGGCGTCCAACCGGCTAGCGGGACGTCCCGAAGGAGTGCGCAGTTCTTC
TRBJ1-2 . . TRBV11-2 CVSSSGTEYDYTF TGTGTCAGCAGTTCTGGGACGGAATATGACTACACCTTC
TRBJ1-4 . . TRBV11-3 CDSTSGATNEKVFF TGTGACAGCACCTCTGGCGCAACTAATGAAAAAGTGTTTTTT
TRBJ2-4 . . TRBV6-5 CTSSSPRQGAKNIQYF TGCACCAGCAGTTCCCCCCGGCAGGGAGCCAAAAACATTCAGTACTTC
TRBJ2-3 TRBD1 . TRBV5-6 CASSLRQGYTDTQYF TGTGCCAGCAGCCTGCGACAGGGGTACACAGATACGCAGTATTTT
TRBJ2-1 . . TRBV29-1 CSVEVLNEQFF TGTAGCGTTGAAGTTTTAAATGAGCAGTTCTTC
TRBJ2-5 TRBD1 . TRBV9 CASSVAGQSTEIQYF TGTGCCAGCAGCGTAGCGGGACAGTCGACCGAGATCCAGTACTTC
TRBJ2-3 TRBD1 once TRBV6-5 CVSSYTGETYTQYF TGTGTCAGCAGTTATACAGGGGAGACATATACGCAGTATTTT
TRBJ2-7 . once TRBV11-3 CAGSLVGTSGSYEQYF TGTGCAGGCAGCTTGGTAGGGACAAGCGGCTCCTACGAGCAGTACTTC
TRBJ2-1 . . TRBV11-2 CTSSLDGSSYNEQFF TGTACCAGCAGCTTAGATGGTAGCTCCTATAACGAGCAGTTCTTC
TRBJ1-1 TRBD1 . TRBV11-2 CASSLRVDRGASF TGTGCCAGCAGCTTGAGAGTGGACAGGGGAGCTTCCTTT
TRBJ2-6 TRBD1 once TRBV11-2 CVSSLATGQGRGANVLTF TGTGTCAGCAGCTTAGCCACGGGACAGGGCCGTGGGGCCAACGTCCTGACTTTC
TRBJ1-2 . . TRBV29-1 CSVDWGVVGAGGYNF TGCAGCGTTGATTGGGGGGTAGTAGGGGCCGGCGGCTACAACTTC
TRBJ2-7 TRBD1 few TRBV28 CASSFWGQGYEQYF TGTGCCAGCAGTTTCTGGGGACAGGGGTACGAGCAGTACTTC
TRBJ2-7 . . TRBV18 CASSRPDRLYEQYF TGTGCCAGCTCAAGGCCCGACAGACTCTACGAGCAGTACTTC
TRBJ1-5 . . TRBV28 CGRTGFNQPQHF TGCGGCAGAACAGGGTTTAATCAGCCCCAGCATTTT
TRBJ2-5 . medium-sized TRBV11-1 CASSIGTIFAQETQYF TGTGCCAGCAGCATCGGGACAATTTTCGCCCAAGAGACCCAGTACTTC
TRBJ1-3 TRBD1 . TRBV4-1 CTNSLTGLVSGNTLYF TGCACCAACAGCCTGACAGGGCTTGTATCTGGAAACACCTTATATTTT
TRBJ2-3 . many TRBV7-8 CASSLVNLLGTDTQYF TGTGCCAGCAGCTTAGTAAACCTATTGGGCACAGATACGCAGTATTTT
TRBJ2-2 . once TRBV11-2 CASRPLPRGGSNTGELFF TGTGCCAGCAGGCCCCTTCCTAGGGGGGGCTCGAACACCGGGGAGCTGTTTTTT
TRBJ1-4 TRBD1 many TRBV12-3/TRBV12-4 CASSLGQGEKLFF TGTGCCAGCAGTTTAGGACAGGGTGAAAAACTGTTTTTT
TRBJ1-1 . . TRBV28 CASRSETWGEAFF TGTGCCAGCAGGTCAGAGACGTGGGGTGAAGCTTTCTTT
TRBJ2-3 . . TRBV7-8 CASSTGGISSTDTQYF TGTGCAAGCAGCACAGGCGGGATTTCTAGCACAGATACGCAGTATTTT
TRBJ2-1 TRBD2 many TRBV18 CASSTSGSSHEQFF TGTGCCAGCTCAACTAGCGGGAGTTCCCATGAGCAGTTCTTC
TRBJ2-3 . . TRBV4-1 CASSQTRGNTLYF TGCGCCAGCAGCCAAACTAGGGGGAATACGCTGTATTTT
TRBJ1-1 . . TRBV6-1 CASTLPLSVEAFF TGTGCCAGCACTCTCCCCCTTTCGGTTGAAGCTTTCTTT
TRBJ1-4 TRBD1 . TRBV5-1 CASRSGPTGGEKLFF TGCGCCAGCAGATCTGGCCCGACAGGGGGAGAAAAACTGTTTTTT
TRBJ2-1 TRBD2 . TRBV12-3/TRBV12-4 CASSAGTSVTTYNEQFF TGTGCCAGCAGCGCCGGGACTAGCGTAACCACCTACAATGAGCAGTTCTTC
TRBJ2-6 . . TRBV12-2 CALDHGGSGANVLTF TGTGCATTGGACCACGGGGGCTCTGGGGCCAACGTCCTGACTTTC
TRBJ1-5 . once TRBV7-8 CVSSLAPVWGGRQSQHF TGTGTCAGCAGCTTAGCCCCCGTCTGGGGTGGGAGACAGTCCCAGCATTTT
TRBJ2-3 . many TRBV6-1 CASSEVQTDTQYF TGTGCCAGCAGTGAAGTCCAGACAGATACGCAGTATTTT
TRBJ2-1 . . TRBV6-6 CASRGEQPYNVQFF TGTGCCAGCAGGGGGGAGCAACCCTACAACGTGCAGTTCTTC
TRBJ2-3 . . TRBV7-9 CASSSGTSTDTQYF TGTGCCAGCAGCTCAGGGACAAGCACAGATACGCAGTATTTT
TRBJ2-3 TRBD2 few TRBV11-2 CASNQGLSTDMQYF TGTGCCAGCAACCAGGGACTAAGCACAGATATGCAGTATTTT
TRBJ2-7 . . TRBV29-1 CRVELVYEQYF TGCAGAGTTGAACTAGTCTACGAGCAGTACTTC
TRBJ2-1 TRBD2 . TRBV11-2 CASSLGTSGKLEQSF TGTGCCAGCAGTTTAGGGACTAGCGGGAAACTTGAGCAGTCCTTC